The T cell receptor beta chain described here comes from a study of T cell responses to AZD1222 COVID-19 vaccine. Deletions cut 5 bases from V and 2 bases from J, with 7 bases between. Germline-derived CDR1 and CDR2 are MNHEY and SVGEGT. The CDR3 has 12 residues. Method: immunoSEQ multiplex PCR; TCRdb's copy keeps in-frame clones and lacks some. The sample holds 85,000 to 130,000 clones, around 86% seen once. The sequence was collected from an adult who received the MenACWY meningococcal vaccine as a control. The chain combines TRBV6-2 or TRBV6-3 with TRBJ2-7; D remains ambiguous. This specimen was peripheral blood, taken 28 days after the second dose of the MenACWY control vaccine. CDR3 residues: CASSPDAYEQYF. The CDR3 nucleotides read TGTGCCAGCAGTCCGGACGCCTACGAGCAGTACTTC.